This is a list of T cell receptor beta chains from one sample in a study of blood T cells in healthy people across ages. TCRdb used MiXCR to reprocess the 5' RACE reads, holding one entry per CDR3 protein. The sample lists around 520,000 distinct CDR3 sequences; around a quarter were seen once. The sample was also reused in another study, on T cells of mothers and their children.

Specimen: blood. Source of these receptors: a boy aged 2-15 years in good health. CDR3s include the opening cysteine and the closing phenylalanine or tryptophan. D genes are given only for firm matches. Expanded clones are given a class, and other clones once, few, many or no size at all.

CASSRYPGRSYGYTF	TGTGCCAGCAGTAGATACCCTGGGAGGTCCTATGGCTACACCTTC	TRBJ1-2	TRBV6-5	15	.	few
CASSLGLAGATGELFF	TGTGCCAGCAGCTTAGGACTAGCGGGAGCCACCGGGGAGCTGTTTTTT	TRBJ2-2	TRBV7-4	16	TRBD2	few
CASSFSPGNEQFF	TGTGCCAGCAGCTTTAGCCCTGGAAATGAGCAGTTCTTC	TRBJ2-1	TRBV7-9	13	.	few
CASRARGPGDIQYF	TGCGCCAGCAGGGCCCGGGGCCCTGGGGACATTCAGTACTTC	TRBJ2-4	TRBV5-1	14	.	few
CASSARLAETQYF	TGTGCCAGCAGTGCGCGACTCGCGGAGACCCAGTACTTC	TRBJ2-5	TRBV2	13	.	.
CASAGTFSYNEQFF	TGTGCCAGCGCTGGGACTTTCTCCTACAATGAGCAGTTCTTC	TRBJ2-1	TRBV12-3/TRBV12-4	14	.	.
CASTTGGLGNSPLHF	TGTGCCAGCACCACGGGGGGATTGGGAAATTCACCCCTCCACTTT	TRBJ1-6	TRBV28	15	.	.
CASSSRRGEGDYEQYF	TGTGCCAGCAGCTCCAGGCGCGGAGAAGGGGACTACGAGCAGTACTTC	TRBJ2-7	TRBV7-9	16	.	.
CASSLVLSSFTGDSGNTIYF	TGTGCCAGCAGCTTAGTTCTTTCCTCATTCACAGGGGACTCTGGAAACACCATATATTTT	TRBJ1-3	TRBV11-1	20	TRBD1	.
CASSLEPGGVTEAFF	TGCGCCAGCAGCTTGGAGCCGGGTGGGGTCACTGAAGCTTTCTTT	TRBJ1-1	TRBV5-1	15	.	.
CASSLGTSGTDNEQFF	TGTGCCAGCAGCTTAGGGACTAGCGGGACGGACAATGAGCAGTTCTTC	TRBJ2-1	TRBV11-2	16	TRBD2	few
CASSSQGLRPNEKLFF	TGTGCCAGCAGCTCCCAGGGGCTGAGGCCTAATGAAAAACTGTTTTTT	TRBJ1-4	TRBV11-2	16	.	.
CASSSLSSDMNTEAFF	TGTGCCAGCAGTTCCCTTTCATCGGACATGAACACTGAAGCTTTCTTT	TRBJ1-1	TRBV27	16	.	.
CASSLLLATDTQYF	TGTGCCAGCAGCCTACTACTAGCTACAGATACGCAGTATTTT	TRBJ2-3	TRBV7-9	14	.	.
CASSVPSGNLYEQYF	TGTGCCAGCAGCGTCCCTAGCGGGAACCTCTACGAGCAGTACTTC	TRBJ2-7	TRBV7-9	15	TRBD2	once
CSAFSGAHNEQFF	TGCAGTGCTTTTAGCGGGGCCCACAATGAGCAGTTCTTC	TRBJ2-1	TRBV20-1	13	TRBD2	few
CASSDLYTEAFF	TGTGCCAGTAGTGATTTGTACACTGAAGCTTTCTTT	TRBJ1-1	TRBV19	12	.	.
CASSLQDAGANVPTF	TGTGCCAGCAGCTTGCAGGATGCTGGGGCCAACGTCCCGACTTTC	TRBJ2-6	TRBV7-4	15	.	few
CASSQGLGGGPEYF	TGTGCCAGCAGCCAAGGGCTTGGCGGGGGCCCCGAGTACTTC	TRBJ2-5	TRBV4-2	14	.	.
CASSQDGNEQFF	TGTGCCAGCAGCCAAGACGGAAATGAGCAGTTCTTC	TRBJ2-1	TRBV3-1	12	.	.
CASSLDPGGGWESDTEAFF	TGTGCCAGCAGCTTAGACCCCGGCGGGGGGTGGGAATCGGACACTGAAGCTTTCTTT	TRBJ1-1	TRBV7-8	19	.	few
CASSQYGTGDYEQYF	TGCGCCAGCAGCCAGTATGGGACAGGGGACTACGAGCAGTACTTC	TRBJ2-7	TRBV4-3	15	TRBD1	.
CASRRRADRDYYGYTF	TGCGCCAGCAGGCGGAGAGCGGACAGGGACTACTATGGCTACACCTTC	TRBJ1-2	TRBV4-3	16	TRBD1	.
CASSSRTGGNTIYF	TGTGCCAGCAGCTCGCGGACAGGGGGAAACACCATATATTTT	TRBJ1-3	TRBV7-2	14	TRBD1	many
CASSRRVSGNYGYTF	TGTGCCAGCAGCCGCAGGGTTTCCGGTAACTATGGCTACACCTTC	TRBJ1-2	TRBV12-3/TRBV12-4	15	.	.
CASSLFSGPRGEQYF	TGTGCCAGCAGCTTATTCTCGGGGCCCAGGGGCGAGCAGTACTTC	TRBJ2-7	TRBV7-6	15	.	.
CASSPTSGMKTYEQYF	TGTGCCAGCAGCCCCACTAGCGGGATGAAAACCTACGAGCAGTACTTC	TRBJ2-7	TRBV28	16	TRBD2	few
CASSLRLAGGNNEQFF	TGTGCCAGCAGCTTACGTCTAGCGGGAGGTAACAATGAGCAGTTCTTC	TRBJ2-1	TRBV11-2	16	TRBD2	few
CSARVREGGRFPEQFF	TGCAGTGCTAGAGTCAGAGAGGGCGGGAGGTTTCCTGAGCAGTTCTTC	TRBJ2-1	TRBV20-1	16	TRBD2	few
CSARRTSGQETQYF	TGCAGTGCTAGACGGACTAGCGGCCAAGAGACCCAGTACTTC	TRBJ2-5	TRBV20-1	14	TRBD2	few
CASSAGQGRGEQYF	TGTGCCAGCAGCGCCGGACAGGGTCGAGGCGAGCAGTACTTC	TRBJ2-7	TRBV6-1	14	TRBD1	.
CASSSGTFDGETQYF	TGCGCCAGCAGCTCGGGGACTTTTGATGGAGAGACCCAGTACTTC	TRBJ2-5	TRBV5-1	15	.	many
CASKRGTSTDTQYF	TGTGCCAGCAAAAGGGGGACTAGCACAGATACGCAGTATTTT	TRBJ2-3	TRBV27	14	.	.
CASSNIGRPFRPVF	TGTGCCAGTAGTAACATCGGCAGGCCCTTCCGCCCAGTCTTC	TRBJ2-5	TRBV19	14	.	few
CASSYPSGTGIMNTEAFF	TGTGCCAGCAGTTACCCCTCCGGGACAGGGATCATGAACACTGAAGCTTTCTTT	TRBJ1-1	TRBV6-2/TRBV6-3	18	TRBD1	.
CASKGPGRSTDTQYF	TGTGCCAGCAAAGGACCTGGCAGGAGCACAGATACGCAGTATTTT	TRBJ2-3	TRBV6-5	15	.	few
CASSPRQGTTYEQYF	TGCGCCAGCAGCCCCCGACAGGGGACAACCTACGAGCAGTACTTC	TRBJ2-7	TRBV5-1	15	TRBD1	.
CASSQGSVSSYEQYF	TGCGCCAGCAGCCAAGGTTCAGTGAGCTCCTACGAGCAGTACTTC	TRBJ2-7	TRBV4-3	15	.	.
CASRIAGAGKNIQYF	TGTGCCAGCAGAATCGCGGGGGCGGGCAAAAACATTCAGTACTTC	TRBJ2-4	TRBV5-8	15	.	.
CASSQGAVGRSTDTQYF	TGCGCCAGCAGCCAAGGGGCGGTCGGCAGAAGCACAGATACGCAGTATTTT	TRBJ2-3	TRBV4-3	17	.	.
CASSKNVFGETQYF	TGTGCCAGCAGCAAAAACGTGTTTGGCGAGACCCAGTACTTC	TRBJ2-5	TRBV7-2	14	.	.
CASKGGDNYEQYF	TGCGCCAGCAAGGGGGGGGACAACTACGAGCAGTACTTC	TRBJ2-7	TRBV10-1	13	.	few
CASSPRGQLNEKLFF	TGTGCCAGCAGCCCCCGGGGACAGCTAAATGAAAAACTGTTTTTT	TRBJ1-4	TRBV7-9	15	TRBD1	few
CASSYVQGYGYTF	TGTGCCAGCAGCTACGTTCAGGGTTATGGCTACACCTTC	TRBJ1-2	TRBV7-9	13	.	.
CASSLGGTYNSPLHF	TGTGCCAGCAGCTTAGGGGGGACCTATAATTCACCCCTCCACTTT	TRBJ1-6	TRBV7-2	15	.	once
CASSRGRAANTDTQYF	TGTGCCAGCAGCCGAGGAAGAGCGGCCAACACAGATACGCAGTATTTT	TRBJ2-3	TRBV9	16	.	.
CSASWRLESSYEQYF	TGCAGTGCTAGTTGGCGGCTAGAAAGCTCCTACGAGCAGTACTTC	TRBJ2-7	TRBV20-1	15	.	.
CASSIDGIGTGEQFF	TGTGCCAGTAGTATAGATGGGATAGGGACGGGTGAGCAGTTCTTC	TRBJ2-1	TRBV19	15	.	.
CASSPLGGRWEQFF	TGTGCCAGCAGCCCCTTGGGCGGGAGGTGGGAGCAGTTCTTC	TRBJ2-1	TRBV11-2	14	TRBD2	few